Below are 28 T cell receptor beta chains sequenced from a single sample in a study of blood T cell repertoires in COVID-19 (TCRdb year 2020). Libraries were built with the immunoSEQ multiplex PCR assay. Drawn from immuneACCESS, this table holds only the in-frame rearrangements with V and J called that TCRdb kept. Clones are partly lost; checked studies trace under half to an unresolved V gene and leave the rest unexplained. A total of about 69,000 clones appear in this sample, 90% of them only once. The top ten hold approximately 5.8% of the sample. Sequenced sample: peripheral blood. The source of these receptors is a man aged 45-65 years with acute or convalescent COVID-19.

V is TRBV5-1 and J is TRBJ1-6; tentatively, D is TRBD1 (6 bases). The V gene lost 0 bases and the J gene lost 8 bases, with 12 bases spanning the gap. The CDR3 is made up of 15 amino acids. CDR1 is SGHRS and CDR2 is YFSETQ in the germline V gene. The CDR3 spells CASSLGPGVDSPLHF. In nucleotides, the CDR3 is TGCGCCAGCAGCTTGGGTCCAGGGGTAGATTCACCCCTCCACTTT.

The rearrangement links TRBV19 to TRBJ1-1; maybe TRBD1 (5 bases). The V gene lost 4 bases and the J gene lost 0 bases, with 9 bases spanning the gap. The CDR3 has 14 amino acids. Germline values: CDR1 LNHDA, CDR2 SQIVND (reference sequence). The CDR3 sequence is CASSTQGMNTEAFF. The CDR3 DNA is TGTGCCAGTAGTACTCAGGGAATGAACACTGAAGCTTTCTTT.

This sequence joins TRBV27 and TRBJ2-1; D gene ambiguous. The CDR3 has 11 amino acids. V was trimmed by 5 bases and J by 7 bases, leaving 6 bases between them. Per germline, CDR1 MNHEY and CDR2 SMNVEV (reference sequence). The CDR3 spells CASSLNNEQFF. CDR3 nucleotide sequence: TGTGCCAGCAGTCTAAATAATGAGCAGTTCTTC.

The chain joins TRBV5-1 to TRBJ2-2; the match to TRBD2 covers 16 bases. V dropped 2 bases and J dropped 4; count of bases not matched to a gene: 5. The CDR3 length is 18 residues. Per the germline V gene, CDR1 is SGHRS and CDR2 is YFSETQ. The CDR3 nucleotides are TGCGCCAGCAGCTTTGGGACTAGCGGGAGGGCTTTCACCGGGGAGCTGTTTTTT. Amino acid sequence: CASSFGTSGRAFTGELFF.

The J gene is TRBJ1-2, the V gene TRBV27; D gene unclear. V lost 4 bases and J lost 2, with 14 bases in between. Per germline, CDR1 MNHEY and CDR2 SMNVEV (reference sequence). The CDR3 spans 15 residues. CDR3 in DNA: TGTGCCAGCAGTTATTACGGAGGGATGAACTATGGCTACACCTTC. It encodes CASSYYGGMNYGYTF.

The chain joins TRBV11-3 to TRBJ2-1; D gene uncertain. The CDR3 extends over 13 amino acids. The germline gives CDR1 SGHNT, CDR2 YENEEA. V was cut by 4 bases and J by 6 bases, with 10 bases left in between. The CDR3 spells CASSSPYGNEQFF. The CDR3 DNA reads TGTGCCAGCAGCTCGCCGTACGGCAATGAGCAGTTCTTC.

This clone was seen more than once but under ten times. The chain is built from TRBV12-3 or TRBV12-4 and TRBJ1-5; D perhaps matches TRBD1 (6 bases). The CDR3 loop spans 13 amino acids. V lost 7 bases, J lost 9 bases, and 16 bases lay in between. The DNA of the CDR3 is TGTGCCAGCACCCAAGGGGGGGGAGGGCCCCAGCATTTT. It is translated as CASTQGGGGPQHF.

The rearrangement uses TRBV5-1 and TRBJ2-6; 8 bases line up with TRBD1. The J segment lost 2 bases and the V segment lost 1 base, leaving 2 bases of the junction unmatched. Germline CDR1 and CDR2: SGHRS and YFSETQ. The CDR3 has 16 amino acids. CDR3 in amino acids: CASSLRQGTGANVLTF. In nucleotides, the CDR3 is TGCGCCAGCAGCTTGCGACAGGGGACTGGGGCCAACGTCCTGACTTTC. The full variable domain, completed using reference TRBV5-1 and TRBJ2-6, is KAGVTQTPRYLIKTRGQQVTLSCSPISGHRSVSWYQQTPGQGLQFLFEYFSETQRNKGNFPGRFSGRQFSNSRSEMNVSTLELGDSALYLCASSLRQGTGANVLTFGAGSRLTVL.

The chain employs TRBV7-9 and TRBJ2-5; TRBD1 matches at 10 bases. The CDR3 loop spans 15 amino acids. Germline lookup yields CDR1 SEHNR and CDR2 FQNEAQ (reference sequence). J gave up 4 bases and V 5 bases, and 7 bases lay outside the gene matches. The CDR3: CASSPRGQGTETQYF. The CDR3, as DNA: TGTGCCAGCAGCCCGCGGGGACAGGGGACAGAGACCCAGTACTTC.

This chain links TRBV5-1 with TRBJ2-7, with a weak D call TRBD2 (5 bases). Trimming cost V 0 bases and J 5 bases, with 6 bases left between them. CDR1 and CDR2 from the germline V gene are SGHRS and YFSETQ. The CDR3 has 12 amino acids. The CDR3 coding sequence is TGCGCCAGCAGCTTGGCCGGGGACGAGCAGTACTTC. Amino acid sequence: CASSLAGDEQYF.

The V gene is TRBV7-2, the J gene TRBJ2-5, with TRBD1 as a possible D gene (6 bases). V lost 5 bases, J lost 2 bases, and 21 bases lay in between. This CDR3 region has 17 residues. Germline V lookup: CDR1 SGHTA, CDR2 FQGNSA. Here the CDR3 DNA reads TGTGCCAGCAGCCCCAGACAGAACACAGGGATTCAAGAGACCCAGTACTTC. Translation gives CASSPRQNTGIQETQYF.

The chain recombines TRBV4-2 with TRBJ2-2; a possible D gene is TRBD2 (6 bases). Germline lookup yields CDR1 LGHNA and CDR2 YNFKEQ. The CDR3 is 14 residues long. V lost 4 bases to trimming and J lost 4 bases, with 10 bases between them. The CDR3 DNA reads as TGTGCCAGCAGCCGGGACTTGACCACCGGGGAGCTGTTTTTT. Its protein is CASSRDLTTGELFF.

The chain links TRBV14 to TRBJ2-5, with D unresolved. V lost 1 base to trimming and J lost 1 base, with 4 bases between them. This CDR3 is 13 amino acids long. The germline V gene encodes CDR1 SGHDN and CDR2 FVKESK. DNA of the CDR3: TGTGCCAGCAGCCAAGGGCCCCAAGAGACCCAGTACTTC. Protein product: CASSQGPQETQYF.

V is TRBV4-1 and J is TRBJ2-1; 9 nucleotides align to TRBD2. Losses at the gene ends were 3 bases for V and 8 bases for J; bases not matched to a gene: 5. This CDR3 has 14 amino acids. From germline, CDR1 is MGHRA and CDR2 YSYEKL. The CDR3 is CASSQAGGPDEQFF. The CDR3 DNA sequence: TGCGCCAGCAGCCAGGCGGGAGGGCCGGATGAGCAGTTCTTC.

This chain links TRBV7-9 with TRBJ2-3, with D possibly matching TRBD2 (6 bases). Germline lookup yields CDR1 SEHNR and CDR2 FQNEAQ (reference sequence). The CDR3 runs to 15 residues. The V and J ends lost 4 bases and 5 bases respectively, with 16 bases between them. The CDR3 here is CASSWGVGEEDTQYF. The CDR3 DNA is TGTGCCAGCAGCTGGGGGGTTGGGGAGGAAGATACGCAGTATTTT.

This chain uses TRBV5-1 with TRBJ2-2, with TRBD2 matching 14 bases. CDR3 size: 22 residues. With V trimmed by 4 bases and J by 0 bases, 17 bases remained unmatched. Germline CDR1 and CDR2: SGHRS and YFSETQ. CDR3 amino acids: CASSLRTSGRPVQTANTGELFF. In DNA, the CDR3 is TGCGCCAGCAGCCTAAGGACTAGCGGGAGGCCCGTTCAAACGGCGAACACCGGGGAGCTGTTTTTT. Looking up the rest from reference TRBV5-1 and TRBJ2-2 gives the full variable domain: KAGVTQTPRYLIKTRGQQVTLSCSPISGHRSVSWYQQTPGQGLQFLFEYFSETQRNKGNFPGRFSGRQFSNSRSEMNVSTLELGDSALYLCASSLRTSGRPVQTANTGELFFGEGSRLTVL.

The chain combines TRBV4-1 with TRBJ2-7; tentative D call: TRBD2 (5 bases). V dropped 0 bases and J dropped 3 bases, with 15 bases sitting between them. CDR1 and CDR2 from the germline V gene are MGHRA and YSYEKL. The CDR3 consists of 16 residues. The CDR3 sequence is CASSQDESGNIYEQYF. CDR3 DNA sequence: TGCGCCAGCAGCCAAGATGAATCCGGGAATATCTACGAGCAGTACTTC.

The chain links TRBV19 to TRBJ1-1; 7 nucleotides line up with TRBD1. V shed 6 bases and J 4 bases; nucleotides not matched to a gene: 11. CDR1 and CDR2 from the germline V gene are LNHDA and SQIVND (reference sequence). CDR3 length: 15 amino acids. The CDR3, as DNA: TGTGCCAGTAGCTCAACGACAGGGACGGGCACTGAAGCTTTCTTT. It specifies CASSSTTGTGTEAFF.

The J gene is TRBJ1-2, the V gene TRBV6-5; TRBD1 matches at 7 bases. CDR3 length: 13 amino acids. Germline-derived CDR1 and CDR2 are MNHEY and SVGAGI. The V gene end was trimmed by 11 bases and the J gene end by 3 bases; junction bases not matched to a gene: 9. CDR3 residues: CACWGDSDYGYTF. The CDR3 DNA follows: TGTGCCTGCTGGGGGGACAGTGACTATGGCTACACCTTC.

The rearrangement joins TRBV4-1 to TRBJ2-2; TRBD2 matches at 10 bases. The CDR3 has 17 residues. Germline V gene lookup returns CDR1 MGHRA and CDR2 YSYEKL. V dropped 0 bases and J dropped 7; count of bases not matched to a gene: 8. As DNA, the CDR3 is TGCGCCAGCAGCCAAGAGATCTTAGCGGGAGGTGACGGGGAGCTGTTTTTT. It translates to CASSQEILAGGDGELFF.

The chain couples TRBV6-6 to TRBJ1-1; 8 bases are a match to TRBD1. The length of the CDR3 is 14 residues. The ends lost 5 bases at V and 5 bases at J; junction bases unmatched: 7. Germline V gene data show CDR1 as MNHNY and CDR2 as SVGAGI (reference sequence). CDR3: CASSRGQGGTEAFF. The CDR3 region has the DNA TGTGCCAGCAGTAGAGGACAGGGTGGGACTGAAGCTTTCTTT.

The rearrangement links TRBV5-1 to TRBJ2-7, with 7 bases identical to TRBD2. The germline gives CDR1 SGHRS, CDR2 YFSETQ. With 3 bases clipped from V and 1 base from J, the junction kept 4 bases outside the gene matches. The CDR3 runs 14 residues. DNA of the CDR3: TGCGCCAGCAGCTGGGGGGGAGAGTCCTACGAGCAGTACTTC. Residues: CASSWGGESYEQYF. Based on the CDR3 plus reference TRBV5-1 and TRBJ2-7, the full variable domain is KAGVTQTPRYLIKTRGQQVTLSCSPISGHRSVSWYQQTPGQGLQFLFEYFSETQRNKGNFPGRFSGRQFSNSRSEMNVSTLELGDSALYLCASSWGGESYEQYFGPGTRLTVT.

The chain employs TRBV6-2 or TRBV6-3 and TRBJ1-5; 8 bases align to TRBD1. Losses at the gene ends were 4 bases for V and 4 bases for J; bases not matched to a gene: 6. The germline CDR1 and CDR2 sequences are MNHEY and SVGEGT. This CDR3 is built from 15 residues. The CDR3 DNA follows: TGTGCCAGCAGTTGGACAGGGAGTGGGAATCAGCCCCAGCATTTT. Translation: CASSWTGSGNQPQHF.

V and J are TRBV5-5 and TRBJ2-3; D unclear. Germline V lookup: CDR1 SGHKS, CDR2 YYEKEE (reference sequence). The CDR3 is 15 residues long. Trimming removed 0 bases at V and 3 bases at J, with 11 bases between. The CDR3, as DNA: TGTGCCAGCAGCTTGGGCGGCCCAAGGACAGATACGCAGTATTTT. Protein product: CASSLGGPRTDTQYF.

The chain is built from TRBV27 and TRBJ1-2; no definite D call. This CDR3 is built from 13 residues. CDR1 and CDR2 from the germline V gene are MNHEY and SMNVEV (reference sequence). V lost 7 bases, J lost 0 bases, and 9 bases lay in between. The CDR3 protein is CASKSRTNYGYTF. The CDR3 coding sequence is TGTGCCAGCAAATCCAGAACTAACTATGGCTACACCTTC.

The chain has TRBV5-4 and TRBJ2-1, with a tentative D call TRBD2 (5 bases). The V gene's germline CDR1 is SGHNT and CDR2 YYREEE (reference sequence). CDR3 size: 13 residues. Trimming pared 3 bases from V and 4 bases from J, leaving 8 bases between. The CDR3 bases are TGTGCCAGCAGCTCCACTAGATACAATGAGCAGTTCTTC. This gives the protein CASSSTRYNEQFF.

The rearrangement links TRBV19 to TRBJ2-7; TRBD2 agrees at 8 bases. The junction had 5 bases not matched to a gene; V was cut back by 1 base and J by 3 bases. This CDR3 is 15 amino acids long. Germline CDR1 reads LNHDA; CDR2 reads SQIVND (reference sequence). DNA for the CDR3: TGTGCCAGTAGTATAGTTAGCGGGGTCGACTACGAGCAGTACTTC. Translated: CASSIVSGVDYEQYF.

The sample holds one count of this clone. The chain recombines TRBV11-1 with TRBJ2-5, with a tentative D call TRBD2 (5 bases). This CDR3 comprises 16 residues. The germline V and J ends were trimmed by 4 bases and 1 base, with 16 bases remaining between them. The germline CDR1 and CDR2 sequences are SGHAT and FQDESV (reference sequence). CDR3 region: CASSSDRGSIQETQYF. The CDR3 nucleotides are TGTGCCAGCAGCTCCGATAGAGGGTCTATCCAAGAGACCCAGTACTTC.